These 32 T cell receptor beta chains originate from one sample sequenced in a study of PD-L1 blockade in urothelial cancer (dated by TCRdb to about 2017). Receptor libraries were prepared by the immunoSEQ multiplex PCR assay. In TCRdb, the immuneACCESS table is reduced to in-frame sequences with V and J assigned. These tables do not hold every clone; where another copy was compared, an unresolved V gene accounts for under half, and the others remain unexplained. For this sample the table gives about 80,000 clones, of which roughly nine tenths were detected only once. The ten biggest clones cover around 5% of the sample. The specimen was PBMCs, collected around atezolizumab (anti-PD-L1) treatment. All receptors derive from a woman aged 65 to 85 with urothelial cancer.

For this clone: At one end the junction does not follow the germline gene, possibly because of a read error. The gene calls are TRBV5-8 and TRBJ1-2; 8 nucleotides align to TRBD1. Germline lookup yields CDR1 SGHTS and CDR2 YDEGEE. The CDR3 is made up of 11 amino acids. The CDR3 bases are TGTGCCAGCAGCTACCGGACAGGGTCGGGCTTC. It encodes CASSYRTGSGF. The full variable domain, in which reference TRBV5-8 and TRBJ1-2 provide the parts outside the CDR3, is EAGVTQSPTHLIKTRGQQATLRCSPISGHTSVYWYQQALGLGLQFLLWYDEGEERNRGNFPPRFSGRQFPNYSSELNVNALELEDSALYLCASSYRTGSGFGSGTRLTVV.

This clone showed up just once. The genes are TRBV27 and TRBJ1-6; 7 nucleotides align to TRBD1. Trimming at V came to 3 bases and at J to 5 bases, leaving 4 bases not matched to a gene. CDR1 and CDR2 (germline): MNHEY, SMNVEV (reference sequence). There are 15 residues in the CDR3. CDR3 nucleotides: TGTGCCAGCAGTTTTCTCAGGGGGGATAATTCACCCCTCCACTTT. This gives the protein CASSFLRGDNSPLHF.

In this sample, this clone turned up once. The chain employs TRBV18 and TRBJ1-4, with 7 bases that match TRBD1. Germline V gene lookup returns CDR1 KGHSH and CDR2 LQKENI. This CDR3 has 14 residues. Losses at the gene ends were 8 bases for V and 3 bases for J; bases not matched to a gene: 6. The CDR3 DNA sequence: TGTGCCAGCAAACCCGGACAGGCTAATGAAAAACTGTTTTTT. It yields the protein CASKPGQANEKLFF.

V usage is TRBV4-3 and J usage is TRBJ2-5; 10 nucleotides agree with TRBD1. J gave up 5 bases and V 4 bases, and 7 bases lay outside the gene matches. The CDR3 covers 15 residues. The germline gives CDR1 LGHNA, CDR2 YSLEER. The CDR3 DNA reads as TGCGCCAGCAGCCCTACCGACAGGGGGCATGAGACCCAGTACTTC. As protein: CASSPTDRGHETQYF.

This chain uses TRBV2 with TRBJ2-1, with TRBD1 matching over 11 bases. The CDR3 covers 15 residues. Per the germline V gene, CDR1 is SNHLY and CDR2 is FYNNEI. Losses at the gene ends were 8 bases for V and 4 bases for J; bases not matched to a gene: 7. The DNA of the CDR3 is TGTGCCAGCGTTCCCGGGACAGGGGGTTACAATGAGCAGTTCTTC. As protein: CASVPGTGGYNEQFF.

CDR3: CASSAYGAYEQYF. The CDR3 coding sequence is TGCGCCAGCAGTGCTTACGGAGCCTACGAGCAGTACTTC. This rearrangement joins TRBV5-1 to TRBJ2-7; D is undetermined. Germline CDR1 SGHRS, CDR2 YFSETQ. Trimming removed 5 bases at V and 2 bases at J, with 11 bases between. The CDR3 totals 13 residues.

The V gene is TRBV5-8, the J gene TRBJ1-1; D remains unclear. V was shortened by 2 bases and J by 1 base, with 9 bases between the two germline ends. The CDR3 extends over 14 amino acids. CDR1 is SGHTS, CDR2 YDEGEE, per germline. CDR3 region: CASSFFAGNTEAFF. In DNA, the CDR3 is TGTGCCAGCAGCTTTTTCGCAGGGAACACTGAAGCTTTCTTT. The variable domain in full, with the rest retrieved from reference TRBV5-8 and TRBJ1-1, is EAGVTQSPTHLIKTRGQQATLRCSPISGHTSVYWYQQALGLGLQFLLWYDEGEERNRGNFPPRFSGRQFPNYSSELNVNALELEDSALYLCASSFFAGNTEAFFGQGTRLTVV.

The chain joins TRBV9 to TRBJ2-3, with 8 bases aligning to TRBD2. Germline CDR1 reads SGDLS; CDR2 reads YYNGEE. This CDR3 comprises 14 residues. Unmatched junction bases numbered 11, after V lost 4 bases and J lost 10 bases. The CDR3 DNA follows: TGTGCCAGCAGCACTCCGGGACTAGGGTTTGCGCAGTATTTT. Translation: CASSTPGLGFAQYF.

The V and J genes are TRBV5-1 and TRBJ1-5; perhaps TRBD1 as D (5 bases). Per germline, CDR1 SGHRS and CDR2 YFSETQ. V lost 4 bases, J lost 3 bases, and 14 bases lay in between. The CDR3 covers 15 residues. The CDR3 nucleotides are TGCGCCAGCAGCGCGGGGACGGGCTTCAATCAGCCCCAGCATTTT. Its translation is CASSAGTGFNQPQHF. Variable domain in full (rest from reference TRBV5-1 and TRBJ1-5): KAGVTQTPRYLIKTRGQQVTLSCSPISGHRSVSWYQQTPGQGLQFLFEYFSETQRNKGNFPGRFSGRQFSNSRSEMNVSTLELGDSALYLCASSAGTGFNQPQHFGDGTRLSIL.

The rearrangement links TRBV9 to TRBJ2-7; 10 nucleotides align to TRBD1. CDR1 is SGDLS and CDR2 is YYNGEE in the germline V gene. CDR3 length: 15 residues. The V segment lost 4 bases and the J segment 6 bases; nucleotides outside the gene matches: 10. The CDR3 spells CASSQTGTGVGEQYF. DNA of the CDR3: TGTGCCAGCAGCCAAACCGGGACAGGGGTAGGCGAGCAGTACTTC.

This clone was recorded once. The chain combines TRBV14 with TRBJ2-5, with TRBD1 identical over 8 bases. J gave up 5 bases and V 4 bases, and 9 bases lay outside the gene matches. Germline V gene data show CDR1 as SGHDN and CDR2 as FVKESK. There are 15 residues in the CDR3. CDR3 sequence: CASSRIRGPGETQYF. CDR3 coding DNA: TGTGCCAGCAGCCGAATCAGGGGGCCGGGGGAGACCCAGTACTTC.

The chain has TRBV4-1 and TRBJ2-1; 9 bases are shared with TRBD2. This CDR3 has 16 residues. The junction had 3 bases not matched to a gene; V was cut back by 1 base and J by 2 bases. Germline V gene lookup returns CDR1 MGHRA and CDR2 YSYEKL. The CDR3, as DNA: TGCGCCAGCAGCCAAGGACTAGCGGAGGCCTACAATGAGCAGTTCTTC. Its protein product is CASSQGLAEAYNEQFF.

This chain uses TRBV21-1 with TRBJ2-7; the table's D call TRBD1 went unverified against the DNA. TRBV21-1 is given as a pseudogene. This CDR3 region has 13 residues. The CDR3 protein is CASSDRGPYEQYF. The CDR3 nucleotides are TGTGCCAGCAGCGACAGGGGCCCCTACGAGCAGTACTTC.

The table lists this clone with a few counts. V and J are TRBV11-2 and TRBJ2-2; D ambiguous. This CDR3 has 15 amino acids. Trimming removed 0 bases from V and 6 bases from J, with 11 bases in between. Germline V gives CDR1 SGHAT, CDR2 FQNNGV. The CDR3 DNA is TGTGCCAGCAGCTTAGATCCCTCCCTTGCCGGGGAGCTGTTTTTT. It translates to CASSLDPSLAGELFF. Full variable domain (remainder filled in from reference TRBV11-2 and TRBJ2-2): EAGVAQSPRYKIIEKRQSVAFWCNPISGHATLYWYQQILGQGPKLLIQFQNNGVVDDSQLPKDRFSAERLKGVDSTLKIQPAKLEDSAVYLCASSLDPSLAGELFFGEGSRLTVL.

The rearrangement joins TRBV7-2 to TRBJ1-1; D is uncertain. Trimming shortened V by 1 base and J by 4 bases, and 25 bases separated the two germline ends. The CDR3 spans 19 residues. The germline V gene has CDR1 SGHTA and CDR2 FQGNSA. CDR3 protein: CASSLVRGFRGLVGTEAFF. CDR3 sequence (DNA): TGTGCCAGCAGCTTAGTCCGAGGATTCAGAGGGCTCGTCGGCACTGAAGCTTTCTTT.

This clone appeared once. The chain links TRBV7-2 to TRBJ2-5, with TRBD2 matching 12 bases. Per germline, CDR1 SGHTA and CDR2 FQGNSA. J lost 0 bases, V lost 8 bases, and 4 bases had no gene match. The CDR3 runs 15 residues. DNA of the CDR3: TGTGCCAGCCGTAGGACTAGCGGGAACCAAGAGACCCAGTACTTC. Translation gives CASRRTSGNQETQYF.

The V call is TRBV7-7, the J call TRBJ1-4; 8 bases map to TRBD1. The V and J ends lost 5 bases and 5 bases, in that order; junction bases with no gene match: 7. Germline V gene data show CDR1 as SSHAT and CDR2 as FNYEAQ (reference sequence). The CDR3 has 15 residues. The CDR3: CASSPGGGLNEKLFF. Here the CDR3 DNA reads TGTGCCAGCAGCCCAGGGGGCGGCCTGAATGAAAAACTGTTTTTT. The full variable domain, in which reference TRBV7-7 and TRBJ1-4 provide the parts outside the CDR3, is GAGVSQSPRYKVTKRGQDVTLRCDPISSHATLYWYQQALGQGPEFLTYFNYEAQPDKSGLPSDRFSAERPEGSISTLTIQRTEQRDSAMYRCASSPGGGLNEKLFFGSGTQLSVL.

The chain employs TRBV7-3 and TRBJ2-1; 10 nucleotides line up with TRBD1. The CDR3 extends over 12 amino acids. J was trimmed by 8 bases and V by 8 bases; bases with no gene match: 3. Germline V gene data show CDR1 as SGHTA and CDR2 as FQGTGA. Written as DNA, the CDR3 is TGTGCCAGCGGACAGGGGGGAGATGAGCAGTTCTTC. This sequence encodes CASGQGGDEQFF.

This chain joins TRBV5-4 and TRBJ1-6, with 7 bases lining up with TRBD1. Germline lookup yields CDR1 SGHNT and CDR2 YYREEE (reference sequence). This CDR3 has 16 residues. V lost 4 bases to trimming and J lost 9 bases; unmatched junction nucleotides: 13. This CDR3 reads CASSPELWTGSSPLHF. DNA for the CDR3: TGTGCCAGCAGCCCGGAGTTATGGACAGGTAGTTCACCCCTCCACTTT.

V usage is TRBV5-1 and J usage is TRBJ2-2, with 11 bases aligning to TRBD2. This CDR3 region has 19 residues. Per germline, CDR1 SGHRS and CDR2 YFSETQ. The V gene end was trimmed by 4 bases and the J gene end by 0 bases; junction bases not matched to a gene: 11. CDR3 loop: CASSRTAGTSGTNTGELFF. CDR3 nucleotide sequence: TGCGCCAGCAGCCGGACAGCTGGGACTAGCGGAACGAACACCGGGGAGCTGTTTTTT.

This chain joins TRBV6-5 and TRBJ1-5, with TRBD1 as a possible D gene (6 bases). The V end lost 4 bases, the J end lost 4 bases, and 8 bases lay between the germline ends. Germline V gives CDR1 MNHEY, CDR2 SVGAGI. The CDR3 length is 13 residues. CDR3 loop: CASSSTGNQPQHF. CDR3 in DNA: TGTGCCAGCAGTTCAACAGGGAATCAGCCCCAGCATTTT.

The rearrangement joins TRBV5-1 to TRBJ2-5; 11 nucleotides agree with TRBD2. CDR1 is SGHRS, CDR2 YFSETQ, per germline. V lost 4 bases, J lost 1 base, and 6 bases stayed unmatched. The CDR3 is 16 amino acids. This CDR3 reads CASSPRTSGLQETQYF. In DNA, the CDR3 is TGCGCCAGCAGCCCAAGGACTAGCGGGCTCCAAGAGACCCAGTACTTC.

CDR3 DNA sequence: TGTGCCAGCAGCTTGGTGGCAGGGGGCCGAGAGACCCAGTACTTC. Translation: CASSLVAGGRETQYF. This chain links TRBV5-5 with TRBJ2-5; 8 nucleotides line up with TRBD1. This CDR3 is built from 15 residues. Germline-derived CDR1 and CDR2 are SGHKS and YYEKEE (reference sequence). V lost 0 bases to trimming and J lost 4 bases; unmatched junction nucleotides: 5.

The J gene is TRBJ2-5, the V gene TRBV2; possibly TRBD1 for D (7 bases). CDR1 and CDR2 (germline): SNHLY, FYNNEI. CDR3 length equals 15 residues. Trimming cost V 4 bases and J 2 bases, with 14 bases left between them. In DNA, the CDR3 is TGTGCCAGCAGTGGTCTGCGGGACAGTCAAGAGACCCAGTACTTC. Translated, it gives CASSGLRDSQETQYF.

The genes are TRBV7-2 and TRBJ2-3, with D hard to call. The CDR3 runs to 15 residues. Looked up from germline, CDR1 is SGHTA and CDR2 is FQGNSA. V was clipped by 1 base and J by 2 bases, with 10 bases between them. CDR3 nucleotide sequence: TGTGCCAGCAGCTTAGTTGGCAGTTACACAGATACGCAGTATTTT. Protein: CASSLVGSYTDTQYF.

Notes on this clone: An end of the junction differs from the germline gene, which may be a read error. The chain couples TRBV7-2 to TRBJ2-7, with 13 nucleotides matching TRBD2. The CDR3 covers 15 residues. Germline CDR1 is SGHTA and CDR2 is FQGNSA. The CDR3 region is CASTLLAGGIYEQYF. The DNA for the CDR3 is TGTGCCAGCACCTTACTAGCGGGGGGGATCTACGAGCAGTACTTC.

Here the CDR3 DNA reads TGTGCCAGCAGCCCCCCCGGGGGGAATACCGGGGAGCTGTTTTTT. Amino acid sequence: CASSPPGGNTGELFF. V is TRBV28 and J is TRBJ2-2; 7 positions match TRBD2. Germline V CDR1 and CDR2: MDHEN, SYDVKM. V was clipped by 6 bases and J by 5 bases; unmatched bases: 9. The CDR3 sequence is 15 residues long.

The table lists this clone with a count of one. This rearrangement joins TRBV5-6 to TRBJ2-1, with 9 nucleotides matching TRBD1. After removal of 4 bases from V and 7 bases from J, the junction contained 12 bases not matched to a gene. CDR1 is SGHDT and CDR2 is YYEEEE in the germline V gene. CDR3 length equals 16 residues. The CDR3 reads CASSPGTGISYNEQFF. The CDR3, as DNA: TGTGCCAGCAGCCCCGGGACAGGGATTAGTTATAATGAGCAGTTCTTC.

The rearrangement links TRBV5-1 to TRBJ1-1; perhaps TRBD1 as D (6 bases). The V end was cut by 4 bases, the J end by 3 bases, with 13 bases between. The CDR3 covers 14 residues. The germline CDR1 and CDR2 sequences are SGHRS and YFSETQ. The CDR3 DNA reads TGCGCCAGCAGCGCCAGGGGCATCGACACTGAAGCTTTCTTT. Translated: CASSARGIDTEAFF. The full variable domain, rest sourced from reference TRBV5-1 and TRBJ1-1, is KAGVTQTPRYLIKTRGQQVTLSCSPISGHRSVSWYQQTPGQGLQFLFEYFSETQRNKGNFPGRFSGRQFSNSRSEMNVSTLELGDSALYLCASSARGIDTEAFFGQGTRLTVV.

The chain has TRBV27 and TRBJ2-1, with D perhaps matching TRBD1 (6 bases). The length of the CDR3 is 14 residues. V was clipped by 3 bases and J by 5 bases, with 11 bases between them. The germline gives CDR1 MNHEY, CDR2 SMNVEV (reference sequence). The CDR3 region has the DNA TGTGCCAGCAGTTTTAGGCAGGGGCACAATGAGCAGTTCTTC. Translated, it gives CASSFRQGHNEQFF.

The CDR3 is CASSLSPPNTEAFF. Here the CDR3 DNA reads TGCGCCAGCAGCCTCTCCCCCCCGAACACTGAAGCTTTCTTT. J is TRBJ1-1 and V is TRBV5-1; unclear D gene. Trimming took 4 bases from V and 1 from J, leaving 11 bases between them. From germline, CDR1 is SGHRS and CDR2 YFSETQ. The CDR3 sequence is 14 residues long.

This clone appeared a few times. The CDR3 sequence: CASSPTGGNYGYTF. CDR3 DNA sequence: TGTGCCAGCAGCCCGACAGGGGGTAACTATGGCTACACCTTC. This chain uses TRBV7-9 with TRBJ1-2, with 9 bases that match TRBD1. Germline V lookup: CDR1 SEHNR, CDR2 FQNEAQ (reference sequence). V shed 5 bases and J 1 base; nucleotides not matched to a gene: 2. The CDR3 runs to 14 residues.